This T cell receptor (beta chain) stems from a study of Ad26.COV2.S vaccination and SARS-CoV-2 variants. Sequencing was performed with immunoSEQ multiplex PCR; in TCRdb, only in-frame clones are kept and a portion is missing. The sample consists of 300,000 to 400,000 clones, about 82% of them appearing once. Treatment specified: about 20 received Ad26.COV2.S at low or high dose, single or two shots; several received placebo; per-sample allocation not given. On day 63 after the first injection, vaccine and placebo recipients gave samples. Boston hosted the donor, who was an adult aged 18-55 years. Trimming removed 3 bases from V and 2 bases from J; junction bases left unmatched: 3. The CDR3 has 14 amino acids. The germline V gene has CDR1 SGHRS and CDR2 YFSETQ.

This clonotype originated in a person aged 18-60 years who received the Ad26.COV2.S COVID-19 vaccine or a placebo. The sequenced sample was peripheral blood, obtained in a trial of Ad26.COV2.S vaccine versus placebo. The V and J genes are TRBV5-1 and TRBJ1-1; TRBD1 matches 8 bases. CDR3 nucleotides: TGCGCCAGCAGCTGGACAGGGATCAACACTGAAGCTTTCTTT. Its translation is CASSWTGINTEAFF.